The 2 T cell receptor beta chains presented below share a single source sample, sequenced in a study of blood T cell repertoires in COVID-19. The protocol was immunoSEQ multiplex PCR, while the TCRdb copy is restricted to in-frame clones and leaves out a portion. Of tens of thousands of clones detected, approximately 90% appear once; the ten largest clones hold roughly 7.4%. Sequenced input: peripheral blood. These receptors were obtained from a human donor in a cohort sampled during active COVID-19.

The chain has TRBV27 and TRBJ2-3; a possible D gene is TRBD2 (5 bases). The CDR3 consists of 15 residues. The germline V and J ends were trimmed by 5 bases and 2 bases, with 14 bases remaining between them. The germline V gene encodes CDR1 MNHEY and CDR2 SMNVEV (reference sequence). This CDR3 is CASSQDFTPTDTQYF. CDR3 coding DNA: TGTGCCAGCAGTCAGGACTTTACCCCCACAGATACGCAGTATTTT.

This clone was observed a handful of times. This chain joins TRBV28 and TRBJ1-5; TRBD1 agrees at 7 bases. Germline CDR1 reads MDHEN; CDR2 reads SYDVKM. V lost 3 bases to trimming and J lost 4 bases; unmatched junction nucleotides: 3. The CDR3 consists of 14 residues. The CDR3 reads CASSLRQGNQPQHF. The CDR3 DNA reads TGTGCCAGCAGTTTGAGACAGGGAAATCAGCCCCAGCATTTT.